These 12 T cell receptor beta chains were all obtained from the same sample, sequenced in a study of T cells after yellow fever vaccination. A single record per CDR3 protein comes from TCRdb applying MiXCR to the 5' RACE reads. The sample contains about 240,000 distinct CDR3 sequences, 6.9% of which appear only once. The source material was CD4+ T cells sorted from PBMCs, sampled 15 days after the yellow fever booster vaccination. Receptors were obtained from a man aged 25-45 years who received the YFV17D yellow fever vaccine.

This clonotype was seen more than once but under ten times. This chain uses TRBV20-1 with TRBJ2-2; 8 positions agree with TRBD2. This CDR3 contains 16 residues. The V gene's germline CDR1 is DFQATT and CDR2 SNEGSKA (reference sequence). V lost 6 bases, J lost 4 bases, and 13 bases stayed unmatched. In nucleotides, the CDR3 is TGCAGTGCCAGAAGAACGGGAGGGCCGAGCACCGGGGAGCTGTTTTTT. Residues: CSARRTGGPSTGELFF.

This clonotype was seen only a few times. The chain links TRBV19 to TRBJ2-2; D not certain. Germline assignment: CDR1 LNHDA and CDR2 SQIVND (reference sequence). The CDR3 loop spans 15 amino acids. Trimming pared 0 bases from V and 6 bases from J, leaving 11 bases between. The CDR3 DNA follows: TGTGCCAGTAGTATAGATAAGCGAGTTCCCGGGGAGCTGTTTTTT. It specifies CASSIDKRVPGELFF.

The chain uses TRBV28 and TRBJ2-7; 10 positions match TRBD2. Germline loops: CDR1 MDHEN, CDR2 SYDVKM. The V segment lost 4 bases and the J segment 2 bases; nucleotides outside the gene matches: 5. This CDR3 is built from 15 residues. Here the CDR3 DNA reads TGTGCCAGCAGTTCCCGACTAGCGGGCGCCTACGAGCAGTACTTC. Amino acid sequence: CASSSRLAGAYEQYF.

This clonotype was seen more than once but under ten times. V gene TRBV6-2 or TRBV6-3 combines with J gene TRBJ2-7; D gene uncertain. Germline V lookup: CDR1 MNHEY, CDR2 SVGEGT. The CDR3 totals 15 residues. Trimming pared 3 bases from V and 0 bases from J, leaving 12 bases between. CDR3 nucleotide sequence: TGTGCCAGCAGTTATGGTGGGTACGTCTCCTACGAGCAGTACTTC. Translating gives CASSYGGYVSYEQYF.

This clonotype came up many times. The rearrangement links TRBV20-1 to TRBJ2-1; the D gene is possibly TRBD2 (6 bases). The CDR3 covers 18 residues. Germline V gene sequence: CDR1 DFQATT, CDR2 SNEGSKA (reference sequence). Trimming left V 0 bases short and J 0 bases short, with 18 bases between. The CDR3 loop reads CSARDVQRVTPSYNEQFF. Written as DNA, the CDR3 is TGCAGTGCTAGAGATGTCCAGCGGGTGACTCCCTCCTACAATGAGCAGTTCTTC.

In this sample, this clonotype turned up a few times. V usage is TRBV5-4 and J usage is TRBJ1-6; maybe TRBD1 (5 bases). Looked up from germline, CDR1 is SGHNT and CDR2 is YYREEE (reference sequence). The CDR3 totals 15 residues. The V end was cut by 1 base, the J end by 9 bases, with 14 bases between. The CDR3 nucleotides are TGTGCCAGCAGCTTGCAGGCAGGGCCCGTTTCACCCCTCCACTTT. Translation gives CASSLQAGPVSPLHF.

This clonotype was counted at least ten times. As DNA, the CDR3 is TGTGCCAGCAGCTTTCTAGCGGCCTCAGAGACCCAGTACTTC. It specifies CASSFLAASETQYF. The chain is built from TRBV7-2 and TRBJ2-5, with 7 bases lining up with TRBD2. V shed 3 bases, J shed 4 bases, and the junction held 5 bases outside the gene matches. The CDR3 is 14 residues long. CDR1 is SGHTA and CDR2 is FQGNSA in the germline V gene.

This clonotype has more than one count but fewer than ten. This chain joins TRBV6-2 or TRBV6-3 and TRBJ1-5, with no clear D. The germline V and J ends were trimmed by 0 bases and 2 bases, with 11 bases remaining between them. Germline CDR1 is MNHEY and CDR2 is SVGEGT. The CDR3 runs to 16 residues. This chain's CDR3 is CASSYSVGWGNQPQHF. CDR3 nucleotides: TGTGCCAGCAGTTACTCCGTGGGCTGGGGCAATCAGCCCCAGCATTTT.

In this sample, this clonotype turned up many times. The CDR3 loop reads CASSKGQGINEQFF. CDR3 nucleotide sequence: TGCGCCAGCAGCAAGGGACAGGGGATTAATGAGCAGTTCTTC. The genes are TRBV5-1 and TRBJ2-1, with 10 bases fitting TRBD1. The V segment lost 4 bases and the J segment 7 bases; nucleotides outside the gene matches: 5. The CDR3 loop spans 14 amino acids. Per the germline V gene, CDR1 is SGHRS and CDR2 is YFSETQ.

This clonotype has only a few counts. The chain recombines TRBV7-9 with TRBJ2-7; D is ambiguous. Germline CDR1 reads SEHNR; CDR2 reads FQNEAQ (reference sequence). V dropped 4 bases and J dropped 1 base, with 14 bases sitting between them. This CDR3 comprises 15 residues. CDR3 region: CASSYGIGFSYEQYF. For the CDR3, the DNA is TGTGCCAGCAGCTACGGAATCGGTTTTTCCTACGAGCAGTACTTC.

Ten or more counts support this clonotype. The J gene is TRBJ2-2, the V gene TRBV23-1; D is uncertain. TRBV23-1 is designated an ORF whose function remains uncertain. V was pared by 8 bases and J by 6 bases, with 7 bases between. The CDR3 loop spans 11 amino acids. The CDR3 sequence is CASGSPGELFF. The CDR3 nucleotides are TGCGCCAGCGGCAGTCCCGGGGAGCTGTTTTTT.

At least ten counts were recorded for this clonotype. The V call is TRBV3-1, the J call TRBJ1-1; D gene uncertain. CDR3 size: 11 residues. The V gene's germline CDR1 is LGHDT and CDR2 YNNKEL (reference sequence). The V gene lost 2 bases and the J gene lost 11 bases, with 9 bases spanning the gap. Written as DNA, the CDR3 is TGTGCCAGCAGCCAACTGGGAGACGCTTTCTTT. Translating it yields CASSQLGDAFF.